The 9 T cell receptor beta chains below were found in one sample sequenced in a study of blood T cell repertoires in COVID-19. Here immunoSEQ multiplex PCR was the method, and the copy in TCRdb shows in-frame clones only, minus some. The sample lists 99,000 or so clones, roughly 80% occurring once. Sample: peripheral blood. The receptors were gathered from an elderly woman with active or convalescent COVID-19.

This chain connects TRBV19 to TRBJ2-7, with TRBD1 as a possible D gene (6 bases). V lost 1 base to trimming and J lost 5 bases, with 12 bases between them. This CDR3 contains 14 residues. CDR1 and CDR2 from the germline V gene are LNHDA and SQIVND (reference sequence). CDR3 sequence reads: CASSIVGRGHEQYF. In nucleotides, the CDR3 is TGTGCCAGTAGTATAGTGGGCAGGGGACACGAGCAGTACTTC.

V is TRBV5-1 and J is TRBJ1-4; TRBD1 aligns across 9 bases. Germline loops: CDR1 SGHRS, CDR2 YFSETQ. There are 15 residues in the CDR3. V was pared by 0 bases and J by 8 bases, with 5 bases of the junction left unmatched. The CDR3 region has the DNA TGCGCCAGCAGCTTGGGGACAGGGGAGGGAGAAAAACTGTTTTTT. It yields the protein CASSLGTGEGEKLFF. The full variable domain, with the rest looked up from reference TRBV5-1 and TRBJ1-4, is KAGVTQTPRYLIKTRGQQVTLSCSPISGHRSVSWYQQTPGQGLQFLFEYFSETQRNKGNFPGRFSGRQFSNSRSEMNVSTLELGDSALYLCASSLGTGEGEKLFFGSGTQLSVL.

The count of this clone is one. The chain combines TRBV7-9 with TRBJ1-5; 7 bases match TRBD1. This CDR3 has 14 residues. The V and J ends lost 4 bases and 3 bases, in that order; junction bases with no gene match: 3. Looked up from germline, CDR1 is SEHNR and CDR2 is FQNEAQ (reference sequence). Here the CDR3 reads CASSSGQTNQPQHF. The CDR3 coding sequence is TGTGCCAGCAGCTCGGGACAGACCAATCAGCCCCAGCATTTT.

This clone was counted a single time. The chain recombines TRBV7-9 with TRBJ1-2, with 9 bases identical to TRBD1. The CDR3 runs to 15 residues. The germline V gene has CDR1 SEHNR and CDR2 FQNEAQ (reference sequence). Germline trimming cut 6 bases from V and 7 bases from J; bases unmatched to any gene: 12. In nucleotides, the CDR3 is TGTGCCAGCAGGGACCCCGGGACAGGGTTTAGTGGCTACACCTTC. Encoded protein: CASRDPGTGFSGYTF. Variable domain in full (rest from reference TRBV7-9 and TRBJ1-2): DTGVSQNPRHKITKRGQNVTFRCDPISEHNRLYWYRQTLGQGPEFLTYFQNEAQLEKSRLLSDRFSAERPKGSFSTLEIQRTEQGDSAMYLCASRDPGTGFSGYTFGSGTRLTVV.

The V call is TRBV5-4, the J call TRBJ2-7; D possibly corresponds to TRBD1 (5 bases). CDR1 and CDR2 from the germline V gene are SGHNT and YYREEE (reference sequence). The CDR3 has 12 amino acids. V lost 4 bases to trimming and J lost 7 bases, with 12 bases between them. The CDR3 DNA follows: TGTGCCAGCAGCCATGACAGCCGGGAGCAGTACTTC. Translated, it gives CASSHDSREQYF.

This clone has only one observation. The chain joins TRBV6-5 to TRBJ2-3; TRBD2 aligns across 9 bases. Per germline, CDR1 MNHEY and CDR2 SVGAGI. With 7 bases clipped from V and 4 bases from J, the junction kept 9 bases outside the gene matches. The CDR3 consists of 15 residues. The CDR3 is CASIPAGGPADTQYF. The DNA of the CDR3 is TGTGCCAGCATCCCTGCGGGGGGGCCGGCAGATACGCAGTATTTT.

DNA of the CDR3: TGCAGCGTCCGGGGTAGCGCCCGCGGGGATACGCAGTATTTT. Encoded protein: CSVRGSARGDTQYF. The chain uses TRBV29-1 and TRBJ2-3; a possible D gene is TRBD2 (5 bases). Germline values: CDR1 SQVTM, CDR2 ANQGSEA. The CDR3 runs 14 residues. V lost 6 bases and J lost 6, with 19 bases in between.

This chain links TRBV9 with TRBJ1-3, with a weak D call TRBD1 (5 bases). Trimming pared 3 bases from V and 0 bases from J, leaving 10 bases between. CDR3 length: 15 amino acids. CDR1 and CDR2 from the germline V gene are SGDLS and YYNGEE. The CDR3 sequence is CASSAQQDSGNTIYF. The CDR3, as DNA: TGTGCCAGCAGCGCGCAACAGGACTCTGGAAACACCATATATTTT.

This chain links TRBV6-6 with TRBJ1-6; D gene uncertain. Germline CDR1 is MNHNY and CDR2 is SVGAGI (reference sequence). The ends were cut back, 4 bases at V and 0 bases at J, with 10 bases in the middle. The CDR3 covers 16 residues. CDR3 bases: TGTGCCAGCAGTTCAATTTATAGCTCCTATAATTCACCCCTCCACTTT. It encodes CASSSIYSSYNSPLHF.